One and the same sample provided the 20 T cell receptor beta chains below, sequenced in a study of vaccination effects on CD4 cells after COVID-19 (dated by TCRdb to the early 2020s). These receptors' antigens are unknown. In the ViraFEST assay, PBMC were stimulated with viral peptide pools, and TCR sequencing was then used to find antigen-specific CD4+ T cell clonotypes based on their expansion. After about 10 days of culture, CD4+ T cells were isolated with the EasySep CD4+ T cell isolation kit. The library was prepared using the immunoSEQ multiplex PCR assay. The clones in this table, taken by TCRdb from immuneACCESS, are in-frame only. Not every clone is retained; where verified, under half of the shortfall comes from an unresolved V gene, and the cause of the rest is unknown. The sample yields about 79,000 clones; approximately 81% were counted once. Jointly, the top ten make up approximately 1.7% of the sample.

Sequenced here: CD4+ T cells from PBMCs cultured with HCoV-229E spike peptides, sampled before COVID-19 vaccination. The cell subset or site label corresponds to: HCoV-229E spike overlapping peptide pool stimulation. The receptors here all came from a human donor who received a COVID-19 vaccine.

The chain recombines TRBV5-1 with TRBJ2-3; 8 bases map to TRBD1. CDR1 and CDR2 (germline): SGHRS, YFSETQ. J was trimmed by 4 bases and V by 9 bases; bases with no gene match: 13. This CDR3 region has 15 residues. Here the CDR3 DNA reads TGCGCCACCCGCGGGTCGGGGACAGGCCCAGATACGCAGTATTTT. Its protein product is CATRGSGTGPDTQYF.

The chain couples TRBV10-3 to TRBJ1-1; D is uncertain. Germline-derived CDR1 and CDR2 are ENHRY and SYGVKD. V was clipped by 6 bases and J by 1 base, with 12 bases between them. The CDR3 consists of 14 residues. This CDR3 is CAIRGYRANTEAFF. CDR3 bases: TGTGCCATCAGAGGATACCGGGCGAACACTGAAGCTTTCTTT.

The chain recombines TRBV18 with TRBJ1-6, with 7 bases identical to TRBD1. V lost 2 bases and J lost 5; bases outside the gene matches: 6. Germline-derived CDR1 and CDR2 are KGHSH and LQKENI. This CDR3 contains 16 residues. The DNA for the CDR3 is TGTGCCAGCTCACCATATGGGGACAGCAATAATTCACCCCTCCACTTT. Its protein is CASSPYGDSNNSPLHF.

Here the CDR3 DNA reads TGCGCCAGCAGCCAAGACGGGGTATATGGCTACACCTTC. Translating gives CASSQDGVYGYTF. V gene TRBV4-1 combines with J gene TRBJ1-2; no clear D. Looked up from germline, CDR1 is MGHRA and CDR2 is YSYEKL. This CDR3 is built from 13 residues. The V gene lost 0 bases and the J gene lost 5 bases, with 7 bases spanning the gap.

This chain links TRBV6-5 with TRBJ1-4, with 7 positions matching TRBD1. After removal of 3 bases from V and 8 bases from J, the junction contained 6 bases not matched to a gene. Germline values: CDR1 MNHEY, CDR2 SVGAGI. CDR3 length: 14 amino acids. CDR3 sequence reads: CASSYSRGKEKLFF. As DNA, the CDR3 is TGTGCCAGCAGTTATAGCAGGGGGAAGGAAAAACTGTTTTTT.

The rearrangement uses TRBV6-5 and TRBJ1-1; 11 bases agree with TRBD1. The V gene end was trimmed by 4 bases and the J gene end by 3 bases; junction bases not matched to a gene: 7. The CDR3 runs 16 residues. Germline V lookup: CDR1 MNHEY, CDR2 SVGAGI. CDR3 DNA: TGTGCCAGCAGTTCCGAAGGACAGGGGGCGCACACTGAAGCTTTCTTT. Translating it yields CASSSEGQGAHTEAFF.

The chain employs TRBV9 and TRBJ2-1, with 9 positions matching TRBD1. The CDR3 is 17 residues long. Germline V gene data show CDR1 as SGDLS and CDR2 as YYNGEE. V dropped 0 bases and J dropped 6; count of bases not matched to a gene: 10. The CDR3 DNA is TGTGCCAGCAGCGTAGGGAGTGGGACAGGGATTATCAATGAGCAGTTCTTC. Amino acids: CASSVGSGTGIINEQFF.

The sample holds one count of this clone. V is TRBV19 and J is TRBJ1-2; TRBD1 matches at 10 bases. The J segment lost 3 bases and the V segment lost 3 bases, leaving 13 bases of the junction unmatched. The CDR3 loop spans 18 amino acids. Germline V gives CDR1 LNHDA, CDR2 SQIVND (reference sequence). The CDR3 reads CASSMRGQGRGVDYGYTF. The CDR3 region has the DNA TGTGCCAGTAGTATGCGGGGACAGGGGCGCGGAGTGGACTATGGCTACACCTTC.

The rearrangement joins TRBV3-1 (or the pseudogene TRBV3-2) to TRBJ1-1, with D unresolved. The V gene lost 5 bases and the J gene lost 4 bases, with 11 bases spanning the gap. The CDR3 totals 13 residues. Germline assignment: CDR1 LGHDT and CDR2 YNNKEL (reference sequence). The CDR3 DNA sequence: TGTGCCAGCAGCTATGGACCAACCACTGAAGCTTTCTTT. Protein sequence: CASSYGPTTEAFF.

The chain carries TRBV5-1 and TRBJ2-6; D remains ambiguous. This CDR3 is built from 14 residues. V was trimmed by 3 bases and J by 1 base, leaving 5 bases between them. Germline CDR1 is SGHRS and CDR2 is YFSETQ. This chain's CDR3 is CASSSVSGANVLTF. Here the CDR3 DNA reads TGCGCCAGCAGCTCGGTTTCTGGGGCCAACGTCCTGACTTTC. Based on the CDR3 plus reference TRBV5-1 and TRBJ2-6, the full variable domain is KAGVTQTPRYLIKTRGQQVTLSCSPISGHRSVSWYQQTPGQGLQFLFEYFSETQRNKGNFPGRFSGRQFSNSRSEMNVSTLELGDSALYLCASSSVSGANVLTFGAGSRLTVL.

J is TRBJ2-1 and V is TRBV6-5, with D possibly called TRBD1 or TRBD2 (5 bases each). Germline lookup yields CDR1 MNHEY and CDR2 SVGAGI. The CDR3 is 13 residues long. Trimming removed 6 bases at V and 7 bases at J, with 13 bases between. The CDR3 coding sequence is TGTGCCAGCAGCAGGGAGTTAAAGAATGAGCAGTTCTTC. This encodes CASSRELKNEQFF.

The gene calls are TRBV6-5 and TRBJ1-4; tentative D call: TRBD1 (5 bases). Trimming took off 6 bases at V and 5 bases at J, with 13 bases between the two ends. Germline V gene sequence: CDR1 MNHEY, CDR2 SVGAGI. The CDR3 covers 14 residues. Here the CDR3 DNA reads TGTGCCAGCAGCTCTCGGACAAGCAATGAAAAACTGTTTTTT. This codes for CASSSRTSNEKLFF.

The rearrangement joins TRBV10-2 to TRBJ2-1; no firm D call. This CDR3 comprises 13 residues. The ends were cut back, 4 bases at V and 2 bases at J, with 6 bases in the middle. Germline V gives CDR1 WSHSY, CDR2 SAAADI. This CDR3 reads CASSGGAYNEQFF. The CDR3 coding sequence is TGCGCCAGCAGTGGGGGTGCCTACAATGAGCAGTTCTTC.

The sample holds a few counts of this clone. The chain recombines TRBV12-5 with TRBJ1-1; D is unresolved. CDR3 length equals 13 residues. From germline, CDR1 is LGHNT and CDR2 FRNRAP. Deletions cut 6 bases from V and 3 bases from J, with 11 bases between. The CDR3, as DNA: TGTGCTAGTGGCCAAGGACGGTACACTGAAGCTTTCTTT. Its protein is CASGQGRYTEAFF.

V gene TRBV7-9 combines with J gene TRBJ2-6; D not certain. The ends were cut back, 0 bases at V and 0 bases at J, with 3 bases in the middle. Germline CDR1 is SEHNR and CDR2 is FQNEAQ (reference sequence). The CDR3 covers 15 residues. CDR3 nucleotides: TGTGCCAGCAGCTTAGCGGGCTCTGGGGCCAACGTCCTGACTTTC. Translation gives CASSLAGSGANVLTF.

CDR3: CASTPLPLMTYEQYV. CDR3 nucleotides: TGTGCCAGCACCCCACTACCGCTAATGACCTACGAGCAGTACGTC. The chain links TRBV5-8 to TRBJ2-7; D gene unclear. V gave up 6 bases and J gave up 2 bases, with 18 bases separating them. The CDR3 loop spans 15 amino acids. Germline CDR1 and CDR2: SGHTS and YDEGEE.

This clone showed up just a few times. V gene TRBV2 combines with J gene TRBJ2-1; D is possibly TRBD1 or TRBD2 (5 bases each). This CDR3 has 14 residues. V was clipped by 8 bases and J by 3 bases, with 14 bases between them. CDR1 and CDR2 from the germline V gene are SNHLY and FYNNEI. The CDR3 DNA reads TGTGCCAGCTCGTATGAGGGGAGCTACAATGAGCAGTTCTTC. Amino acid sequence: CASSYEGSYNEQFF.

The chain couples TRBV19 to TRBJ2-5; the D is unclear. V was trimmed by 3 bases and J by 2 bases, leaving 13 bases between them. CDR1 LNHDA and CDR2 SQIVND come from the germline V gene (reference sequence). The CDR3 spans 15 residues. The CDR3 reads CASSMGPGRQETQYF. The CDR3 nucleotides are TGTGCCAGTAGTATGGGTCCCGGGCGGCAAGAGACCCAGTACTTC.

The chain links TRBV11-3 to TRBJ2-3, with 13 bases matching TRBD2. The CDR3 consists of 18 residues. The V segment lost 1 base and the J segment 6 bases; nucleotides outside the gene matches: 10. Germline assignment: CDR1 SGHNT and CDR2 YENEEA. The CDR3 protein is CASSLGYTSGGGRDTQYF. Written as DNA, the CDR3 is TGTGCCAGCAGCTTAGGGTACACTAGCGGGGGGGGTCGTGATACGCAGTATTTT.

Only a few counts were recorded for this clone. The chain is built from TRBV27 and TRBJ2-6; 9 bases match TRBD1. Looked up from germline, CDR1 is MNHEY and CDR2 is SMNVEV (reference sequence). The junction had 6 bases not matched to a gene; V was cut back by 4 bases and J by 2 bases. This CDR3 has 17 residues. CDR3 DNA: TGTGCCAGCAGTTACGACAGGGGGAGACCTGGGGCCAACGTCCTGACTTTC. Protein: CASSYDRGRPGANVLTF.